This TCR beta chain came from a study of cytomegalovirus exposure and HLA in healthy donors. V was clipped by 0 bases and J by 5 bases; unmatched bases: 6. Per germline, CDR1 LNHNV and CDR2 YYDKDF (reference sequence). The CDR3 loop spans 15 amino acids. This clone was detected only a few times. Primers: 60 Vbeta forward and 13 Jbeta reverse. Produced via immunoSEQ multiplex PCR; TCRdb's table is partial and in-frame only. The sample has 50,000 to 70,000 clones; approximately 60% are singletons. The receptor was isolated from a man between 25 and 39 years old in good health and CMV-seronegative. The specimen was PBMCs. This rearrangement joins TRBV15 to TRBJ2-5; 7 positions match TRBD2. CDR3 in amino acids: CATSRDLAGVETQYF. Here the CDR3 DNA reads TGTGCCACCAGCAGAGATTTGGCGGGGGTGGAGACCCAGTACTTC.